The clone carrying this T cell receptor beta chain was found a few times. The antigen is unknown. These data are taken from a study of beta chain features in type 1 diabetes. The CDR3 is made up of 15 amino acids. Trimming cost V 2 bases and J 7 bases, with 15 bases left between them. Germline CDR1 is MDHEN and CDR2 is SYDVKM. Study outcomes and limitations: A pattern of fewer insertions and more deletions at VDJ junctions was seen in type 1 diabetes patients. Researchers reported that naive, central memory and Treg TCRB repertoires appeared more similar in patients than in healthy donors. Shorter TCRB CDR3s, moderately but significantly so, marked every one of the four CD4+ subsets in Type 1 diabetes patients. A PCR bias possibly favoring shorter templates would apply equally to patients and controls.

Investigators reverse transcribed all isolated RNA, so they sequenced expressed TCRB transcripts. The table came from immunoSEQ multiplex PCR; TCRdb's copy has only in-frame clones and leaves some out. This table has roughly 160,000 clones, 7.8% appearing once. This chain joins TRBV28 and TRBJ1-5; D is perhaps TRBD1 (6 bases). Input material: central memory CD4+ T cells from blood. The receptor was derived from a woman aged 40 to 50 with type 1 diabetes. This CDR3 is CASSLDTTGNQPQHF. CDR3 nucleotides: TGTGCCAGCAGTTTAGACACTACAGGGAACCAGCCCCAGCATTTT.